This T cell receptor (beta chain) emerged from a study of blood T cell repertoires in COVID-19 (dated by TCRdb to the early 2020s). Concerning the study at large: Collaborator samples came from the United States, Italy and Spain and covered acute and convalescent phases of COVID-19. Samples were obtained from the ongoing ImmuneRACE study (first 160 participants) and from over a thousand subjects provided by 6 global collaborators. Sample metadata almost always included a de-identified subject ID, COVID-19 status, age in years and sex. HLA class I and class II types, where available, came from metadata supplied by the sample provider rather than from assay-based typing. A freely available public database, intended as a resource for researchers studying the immune response to SARS-CoV-2, is where the repertoires were released. The prospective study material was composed of cDNA or gDNA derived from T cells, B-cell-depleted T cells, or PBMCs. Subjects who had been exposed to COVID-19, were actively infected with it, or had recovered from it provided the deeply sampled blood TCRbeta repertoires that made up the dataset.

The immunoSEQ Assay, a bias-controlled multiplex PCR, was used to amplify TCRbeta CDR3 regions from genomic DNA. As for the authors' bioinformatics: The number of nucleated cells in each sample was estimated by amplification of reference gene primers within the assay. Sequence reads were collapsed and filtered to measure the absolute abundance of every unique TCRbeta CDR3 rearrangement. Productive Simpson clonality was computed per sample as the square root of Simpson's diversity index over productive rearrangements. TCRdb carries this immuneACCESS record with in-frame sequences only. Its versions omit some clonotypes, under half of them owing to an unresolved V gene in the studies checked, with the rest unexplained. V, J and clone size reflect that table, while D and trimming were determined from the DNA. In all, the sample holds roughly 170,000 clones, and around 80% of those were seen once. Of the sample, approximately 4% falls within the top ten clones.

Participants in the prospective study were enrolled through a virtual design, were aged roughly 18 to 100 years, and lived in 24 United States geographic areas. In the prospective study, cohorts were assigned on the basis of participant-reported clinical history obtained from a screening survey and a study questionnaire. In the prospective study, whole blood, serum and a nasopharyngeal or oropharyngeal swab were collected from each participant by mobile phlebotomists. Participants in the prospective study had the option to provide additional blood draws and questionnaires over an approximately 2-month period. Prospective study blood samples were shipped either frozen or at room temperature before DNA extraction. Turning to this clone: Its antigen remains undetermined. Base quality data are lacking; no much larger clone is found one base away.

Overall results and qualifications from the work: Clinical and demographic metadata were provided uncurated, with the amount varying by source and participant.

The sequence was collected from a woman between 45 and 60 years old in a cohort exposed to, infected with or recovered from COVID-19 (not recorded which). Sequenced input: PBMCs or T cells enriched from blood (not recorded which).

The CDR3 protein is CASSLARGTSYADTQYF. The DNA sequence is as follows: TGTGCCAGCAGCTTGGCTCGCGGGACTAGTTATGCAGATACGCAGTATTTT. The chain was built from TRBV5-6 and TRBJ2-3; TRBD2 agrees with 8 junctional bases. V is pruned by 0 bases and J by 4 bases, leaving 10 bases of the junction without a gene match. Per the germline V gene, SGHDT is the CDR1 and YYEEEE is the CDR2. Counted from cysteine to phenylalanine, this CDR3 has 17 amino acids. Of all the DNA, just the CDR3 is kept, 51 bases in frame from base 1.